One and the same sample provided the 29 T cell receptor beta chains below, sequenced in a study of T cells in women clearing cervical HPV infection. The protocol was immunoSEQ multiplex PCR, while the TCRdb copy is restricted to in-frame clones and leaves out a portion. The ten top clones account for approximately 1%, within a sample of more than 40,000 clones. The sample was blood buffy coat. These receptors all come from a woman between 18 and 70 years old with a cervical HPV16 infection that either progressed to CIN3+ or cleared (not recorded which).

Concerning this clone itself: The CDR3 end is not reached by the read, which stops 3 residues before it; the germline J gene fills it in. The chain combines TRBV4-2 with TRBJ2-6; possible D gene TRBD2, 6 bases. V lost 0 bases, J lost 9 bases, and 6 bases lay in between. Per the germline V gene, CDR1 is LGHNA and CDR2 is YNFKEQ. The CDR3 is 13 residues long. CDR3 bases read: TGTGCCAGCAGCCAAGAGGGACTCAACGTC. Translation gives CASSQEGLNV. The entire CDR3 sequence reads CASSQEGLNVLTF.

Note on this clone: With the read ending 3 residues before the CDR3 end, the germline J gene is used to fill in that end. The chain employs TRBV12-5 and TRBJ2-7, with 11 bases lining up with TRBD1. The CDR3 runs 15 residues. V dropped 1 base and J dropped 3; count of bases not matched to a gene: 2. The germline V gene encodes CDR1 LGHNT and CDR2 FRNRAP. CDR3 bases read: TGTGCTAGTGGTTTGGCGGGACAGGGGGACTACGAG. This translates into CASGLAGQGDYE. The complete CDR3 sequence is CASGLAGQGDYEQYF.

As concerns this clone: Sequencing ends 3 residues short of the CDR3 end; the germline J gene provides the rest. This chain joins TRBV19 and TRBJ1-1; 8 bases line up with TRBD1. CDR1 LNHDA and CDR2 SQIVND come from the germline V gene (reference sequence). This CDR3 is 12 amino acids long. The CDR3 reads CATSQGAWKAFF. The sequenced CDR3 bases are TGTGCCACCAGCCAGGGGGCGTGGAAA.

As to this clone: The sequence runs out 3 residues before the end of the CDR3; the remainder is reconstructed from the germline J gene. The gene calls are TRBV7-2 and TRBJ1-6; TRBD1 might be the D (5 bases). Germline assignment: CDR1 SGHTA and CDR2 FQGNSA. The length of the CDR3 is 15 residues. The V end lost 3 bases, the J end lost 6 bases, and 12 bases lay between the germline ends. The CDR3 bases that were read are TGTGCCAGCAGCTTGGCCCCAGGGAGTAATTCACCC. It codes for CASSLAPGSNSP. The whole CDR3 is CASSLAPGSNSPLHF.

About this clone: The CDR3 end falls 3 residues outside the read, so it is completed with the germline J gene. This sequence joins TRBV7-9 and TRBJ1-1, with a weak D call TRBD1 (5 bases). V was clipped by 5 bases and J by 5 bases, with 9 bases between them. The CDR3 is 12 residues long. Looked up from germline, CDR1 is SEHNR and CDR2 is FQNEAQ (reference sequence). The CDR3 loop is CASSRQGTEAFF. The sequenced CDR3 bases are TGTGCCAGCAGCCGTCAGGGAACTGAA. Full variable domain (rest looked up from reference TRBV7-9 and TRBJ1-1): DTGVSQNPRHKITKRGQNVTFRCDPISEHNRLYWYRQTLGQGPEFLTYFQNEAQLEKSRLLSDRFSAERPKGSFSTLEIQRTEQGDSAMYLCASSRQGTEAFFGQGTRLTVV.

With regard to this clone: The read terminates 3 residues ahead of where the CDR3 ends, so the germline J gene completes it. This sequence joins TRBV5-6 and TRBJ1-5; D is unclear. CDR3 length: 13 residues. V was clipped by 0 bases and J by 6 bases, with 7 bases between them. CDR1 is SGHDT, CDR2 YYEEEE, per germline. The CDR3 is CASSLATSQPQHF. The CDR3 DNA, read in part, is TGTGCCAGCAGCTTGGCAACAAGTCAGCCC.

As for this clone: The CDR3 end is not reached by the read, which stops 3 residues before it; the germline J gene fills it in. The J gene is TRBJ2-1, the V gene TRBV18; 8 positions agree with TRBD1. The V gene's germline CDR1 is KGHSH and CDR2 LQKENI. The CDR3 sequence is 15 residues long. V dropped 3 bases and J dropped 3; count of bases not matched to a gene: 4. The CDR3 bases that were read are TGTGCCAGCTCACCCCTGGGACAGGTCTACAATGAG. Translated: CASSPLGQVYNE. In full, the CDR3 is CASSPLGQVYNEQFF.

With respect to this clone: The read terminates 3 residues ahead of where the CDR3 ends, so the germline J gene completes it. The chain employs TRBV3-1 (or the pseudogene TRBV3-2) and TRBJ2-3; 9 bases are shared with TRBD2. CDR1 and CDR2 (germline): LGHDT, YNNKEL (reference sequence). This CDR3 has 16 amino acids. V lost 1 base to trimming and J lost 5 bases; unmatched junction nucleotides: 7. The CDR3 spells CASSQGLGGGEDTQYF. The DNA read from the CDR3 is TGTGCCAGCAGCCAAGGACTCGGCGGGGGGGAAGATACG.

To note about this clone: The CDR3 goes on 3 residues after the read ends, and that part is filled in from the germline J gene. The V call is TRBV5-1, the J call TRBJ2-7, with D perhaps matching TRBD2 (6 bases). The CDR3 covers 14 residues. Germline CDR1 is SGHRS and CDR2 is YFSETQ. Trimming stripped 3 bases from V and 5 bases from J, with 15 bases between. The CDR3 protein is CASSSQGLDNEQYF. CDR3 DNA, as far as it was read: TGCGCCAGCAGCTCCCAGGGACTGGATAACGAG.

A word on this clone: The sequenced fragment ends 3 residues before the CDR3 boundary, so the rest is inferred from the germline J gene. The J gene is TRBJ2-1, the V gene TRBV5-1; the match to TRBD2 covers 12 bases. Germline-derived CDR1 and CDR2 are SGHRS and YFSETQ. The CDR3 spans 17 residues. Trimming cost V 4 bases and J 4 bases; bases outside gene matches: 9. CDR3 sequence reads: CASSPGLAGGLYNEQFF. The CDR3 bases that were read are TGCGCCAGCAGCCCGGGTCTAGCGGGGGGGCTTTACAATGAG.

With respect to this clone: The CDR3 extends 3 residues past the end of the read, so its final part is completed from the germline J gene. The rearrangement uses TRBV20-1 and TRBJ2-4, with 10 bases aligning to TRBD2. The ends lost 5 bases at V and 3 bases at J; junction bases unmatched: 7. The CDR3 has 15 amino acids. Germline lookup yields CDR1 DFQATT and CDR2 SNEGSKA (reference sequence). The DNA read from the CDR3 is TGCAGTGCTGGGGTAGCGGGGGGCCTCAAAAACATT. It encodes CSAGVAGGLKNI. The CDR3 in full is CSAGVAGGLKNIQYF.

A word on this clone: The read ends 3 residues before the CDR3 terminus; that terminus is restored from the germline J gene. The rearrangement joins TRBV18 to TRBJ1-1; D perhaps matches TRBD1 (6 bases). V was clipped by 6 bases and J by 4 bases, with 15 bases between them. The CDR3 runs 14 residues. Germline V gives CDR1 KGHSH, CDR2 LQKENI. The covered CDR3 bases are TGTGCCAGCTCCCGGTTACAGGGCCTCACTGAA. Its protein is CASSRLQGLTE. The full CDR3 protein is CASSRLQGLTEAFF.

Concerning this clone itself: The junction departs from germline at one end; a sequencing error may be responsible. Read data end 3 residues before the CDR3 end; the end is taken from the germline J gene. The chain links TRBV6-1 to TRBJ2-2, with D unclear. The germline V gene has CDR1 MNHNS and CDR2 SASEGT. The CDR3 contains 12 residues. CDR3 protein: CASSGYTGELFF. CDR3 DNA, as far as it was read: TGTGCCAGCAGTGGTTACACGGGGGAG.

Turning to this clone: The read terminates 3 residues before the CDR3 end, so the remaining end is supplied by the germline J gene. This rearrangement joins TRBV5-1 to TRBJ1-2; tentatively, D is TRBD1 (6 bases). The germline V gene has CDR1 SGHRS and CDR2 YFSETQ. The CDR3 sequence is 13 residues long. V lost 4 bases, J lost 5 bases, and 12 bases lay in between. CDR3 protein: CASSRTDMYGYTF. CDR3 bases read: TGCGCCAGCAGCCGGACAGATATGTATGGC.

Comment on this clone: The CDR3 is cut off 3 residues early in the read; its end comes from the germline J gene. The rearrangement links TRBV20-1 to TRBJ2-3; TRBD2 agrees at 12 bases. The germline gives CDR1 DFQATT, CDR2 SNEGSKA (reference sequence). After removal of 0 bases from V and 0 bases from J, the junction contained 7 bases not matched to a gene. The CDR3 covers 18 residues. CDR3 bases read: TGCAGTGCTAGAGATCTTGAACTAGCGGGGGGAAGCACAGATACG. Encoded protein: CSARDLELAGGSTDT. The whole CDR3 sequence is CSARDLELAGGSTDTQYF.

As regards this clone: The read is 3 residues too short to cover the CDR3 end, so that end is filled in from the germline J gene. V gene TRBV6-4 combines with J gene TRBJ2-6, with unresolved D. The V and J ends lost 0 bases and 1 base respectively, with 4 bases between them. Germline values: CDR1 MRHNA, CDR2 SNTAGT. The CDR3 length is 15 residues. CDR3 DNA (partial): TGTGCCAGCAGTGACTCTCAGTCTGGGGCCAACGTC. Translation: CASSDSQSGANV. The full CDR3 is CASSDSQSGANVLTF.

Turning to this clone: The read gets to within 3 residues of the CDR3 end, and the germline J gene fills in the rest. The chain is built from TRBV20-1 and TRBJ2-1; 8 bases are a match to TRBD2. Trimming cost V 6 bases and J 8 bases; bases outside gene matches: 15. There are 15 residues in the CDR3. Per germline, CDR1 DFQATT and CDR2 SNEGSKA (reference sequence). CDR3: CSAPPGGALDDEQFF. CDR3 DNA, as far as it was read: TGCAGTGCCCCTCCGGGGGGGGCCCTTGACGATGAG.

A remark on this clone: Germline and junction disagree at one end, which may indicate a read error. Sequencing ends 3 residues short of the CDR3 end; the germline J gene provides the rest. The chain recombines TRBV7-9 with TRBJ2-5; D could derive from TRBD1 or TRBD2 (5 bases each). This CDR3 comprises 14 residues. The V gene's germline CDR1 is SEHNR and CDR2 FQNEAQ (reference sequence). The CDR3 protein is CDSSLAQGIETQYF. The sequenced part of the CDR3 DNA is TGTGACAGCAGCTTAGCGCAGGGTATAGAGACC.

Notes on this clone: The read falls 3 residues short of the CDR3 end, and the missing part is taken from the germline J gene. The chain combines TRBV5-1 with TRBJ2-3, with 11 bases lining up with TRBD2. There are 17 residues in the CDR3. Germline V gene lookup returns CDR1 SGHRS and CDR2 YFSETQ. The V gene end was trimmed by 8 bases and the J gene end by 6 bases; junction bases not matched to a gene: 17. Here the CDR3 reads CASRTSGGSLVADTQYF. The CDR3 DNA, read in part, is TGCGCCAGTCGAACTAGCGGGGGCTCCCTGGTCGCGGATACG.

Comment on this clone: Read sequence stops 3 residues before the CDR3 end, and the germline J gene provides the missing end. This chain uses TRBV20-1 with TRBJ2-1; 7 bases agree with TRBD2. V lost 4 bases, J lost 9 bases, and 12 bases stayed unmatched. The CDR3 totals 14 residues. Per the germline V gene, CDR1 is DFQATT and CDR2 is SNEGSKA (reference sequence). The covered CDR3 bases are TGCAGTGCTACTCTCCGGCCGGGCGGGAGTGAG. Translating it yields CSATLRPGGSE. The whole CDR3 reads CSATLRPGGSEQFF.

About this clone: The read halts 3 residues ahead of the CDR3 end, with the missing end drawn from the germline J gene. The chain has TRBV5-4 and TRBJ2-3; no definite D call. CDR1 and CDR2 from the germline V gene are SGHNT and YYREEE (reference sequence). The CDR3 length is 16 residues. V was pared by 1 base and J by 0 bases, with 12 bases between. This CDR3 reads CASSLWRLPSTDTQYF. The CDR3 bases that were read are TGTGCCAGCAGCTTGTGGAGACTCCCTAGCACAGATACG.

A remark on this clone: One junction end does not reproduce the germline sequence, and a read error may be involved. The read is 3 residues too short to cover the CDR3 end, so that end is filled in from the germline J gene. This chain connects TRBV2 to TRBJ1-2; the D gene is possibly TRBD1 (5 bases). This CDR3 spans 13 amino acids. The V gene's germline CDR1 is SNHLY and CDR2 FYNNEI. The sequenced CDR3 bases are TGTGCCGGCAGTGCAGGGAGTAACTATGGC. Amino acids: CAGSAGSNYG. In full, the CDR3 reads CAGSAGSNYGYTF.

About this clone: Sequencing ends 3 residues short of the CDR3 end; the germline J gene provides the rest. This chain links TRBV5-1 with TRBJ2-1, with 12 bases matching TRBD2. The CDR3 contains 19 residues. CDR1 is SGHRS, CDR2 YFSETQ, per germline. Trimming cost V 4 bases and J 1 base; bases outside gene matches: 12. This CDR3 reads CASSPRASGGAGSYNEQFF. Incomplete CDR3 DNA: TGCGCCAGCAGCCCCCGGGCTAGCGGGGGGGCCGGGTCCTACAATGAG.

Regarding this clone: The CDR3 end lies 3 residues beyond the end of the read and is filled in from the germline J gene. V and J are TRBV18 and TRBJ1-6; D remains ambiguous. This CDR3 contains 13 residues. V gave up 6 bases and J gave up 11 bases, with 14 bases separating them. Germline V CDR1 and CDR2: KGHSH, LQKENI. The sequenced CDR3 bases are TGTGCCAGCTCGCCCGACCAGGTTACACCC. Translation gives CASSPDQVTP. Given in full, the CDR3 is CASSPDQVTPLHF.

Details on this clone: With the read ending 3 residues before the CDR3 end, the germline J gene is used to fill in that end. The chain recombines TRBV12-3 or TRBV12-4 with TRBJ2-3, with unresolved D. Trimming took 3 bases from V and 1 from J, leaving 11 bases between them. The CDR3 sequence is 15 residues long. The CDR3 region is CASSFWPDGTDTQYF. Partial CDR3 DNA: TGTGCCAGCAGTTTTTGGCCTGATGGCACAGATACG.

Comments on this clone: Read sequence stops 3 residues before the CDR3 end, and the germline J gene provides the missing end. The genes are TRBV20-1 and TRBJ2-5, with a possible D match to TRBD2 (6 bases). The V end was cut by 6 bases, the J end by 7 bases, with 18 bases between. Per the germline V gene, CDR1 is DFQATT and CDR2 is SNEGSKA (reference sequence). This CDR3 comprises 13 residues. CDR3 DNA (partial): TGCAGTGCCCTGGGGAGCGGAGGGTCGACC. Its protein product is CSALGSGGST. The entire CDR3 protein reads CSALGSGGSTQYF.

To note about this clone: The CDR3 is cut off 3 residues early in the read; its end comes from the germline J gene. This sequence joins TRBV20-1 and TRBJ2-3; D uncertain. From germline, CDR1 is DFQATT and CDR2 SNEGSKA (reference sequence). This CDR3 region has 11 residues. Partial CDR3 DNA: TGCAGTGCTAGCAAACAAGAGACG. Translating gives CSASKQET. The entire CDR3 protein reads CSASKQETQYF.

Details on this clone: The CDR3 is cut off 3 residues early in the read; its end comes from the germline J gene. V is TRBV6-1 and J is TRBJ2-2; weak D call: TRBD1 (5 bases). CDR1 is MNHNS, CDR2 SASEGT, per germline. This CDR3 comprises 15 residues. Partial CDR3 DNA: TGTGCCAGCAGTGAAGACAGCTCTGGGGCCAACGTG. This translates into CASSEDSSGANV. The complete CDR3 reads CASSEDSSGANVLFF.

Points on this clone: The read ends 3 residues shy of where the CDR3 ends; the end is completed using the germline J gene. V gene TRBV7-6 combines with J gene TRBJ1-2; no definite D call. The CDR3 spans 14 residues. The germline V gene has CDR1 SGHVS and CDR2 FNYEAQ. Partial CDR3 DNA: TGTGCCAGCAGCTTACGGGGAGTAAGGAATGAC. This encodes CASSLRGVRND. The full-length CDR3 reads as CASSLRGVRNDYTF.